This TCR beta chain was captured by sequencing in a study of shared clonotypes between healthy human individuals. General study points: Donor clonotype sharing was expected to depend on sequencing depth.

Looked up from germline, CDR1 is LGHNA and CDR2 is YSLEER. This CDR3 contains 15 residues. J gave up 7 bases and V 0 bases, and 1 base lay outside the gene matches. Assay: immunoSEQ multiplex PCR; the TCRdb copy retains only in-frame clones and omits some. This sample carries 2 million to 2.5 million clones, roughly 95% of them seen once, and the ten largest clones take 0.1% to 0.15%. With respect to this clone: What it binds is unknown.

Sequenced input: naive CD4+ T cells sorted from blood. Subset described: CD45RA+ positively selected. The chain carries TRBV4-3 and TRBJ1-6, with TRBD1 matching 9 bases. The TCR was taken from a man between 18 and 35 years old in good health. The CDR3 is CASSQDDRGNSPLHF. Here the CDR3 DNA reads TGCGCCAGCAGCCAAGATGACAGGGGGAATTCACCCCTCCACTTT.